The 4 T cell receptor beta chains below come from one sample, sequenced in a study of early T cells in non-severe SARS-CoV-2 infection. One entry per CDR3 protein results from TCRdb running MiXCR on the 5' RACE reads. The sample has tens of thousands of distinct CDR3 sequences, 4.6% seen once. The material was whole blood, obtained at baseline. The receptors here all came from an adult who was a healthcare worker with PCR-confirmed SARS-CoV-2 infection or an uninfected control (not recorded which).

Many counts were recorded for this clonotype. CDR3 residues: CAAAGTSGPTGELFF. The DNA for the CDR3 is TGTGCCGCGGCCGGGACTAGCGGACCAACCGGGGAGCTGTTTTTT. The J gene is TRBJ2-2, the V gene TRBV10-3, with 11 bases lining up with TRBD2. The CDR3 is made up of 15 amino acids. Trimming cost V 11 bases and J 5 bases; bases outside gene matches: 10. From germline, CDR1 is ENHRY and CDR2 SYGVKD.

The table lists this clonotype with many counts. The chain uses TRBV6-1 and TRBJ2-1; the D call may be TRBD1 or TRBD2 (5 bases each). This CDR3 region has 16 residues. Trimming shortened V by 7 bases and J by 3 bases, and 19 bases separated the two germline ends. The germline V gene has CDR1 MNHNS and CDR2 SASEGT. CDR3 sequence (DNA): TGTGCCAGCAAGGAGCGGAAAGGGACCATCTACAATGAGCAGTTCTTC. Protein: CASKERKGTIYNEQFF.

This clonotype appeared many times. The chain is built from TRBV7-9 and TRBJ1-2, with TRBD1 as a possible D gene (6 bases). Trimming shortened V by 3 bases and J by 8 bases, and 13 bases separated the two germline ends. The CDR3 runs to 13 residues. From germline, CDR1 is SEHNR and CDR2 FQNEAQ (reference sequence). In nucleotides, the CDR3 is TGTGCCAGCAGCTTCGGACAGATCTCGGGCTACACCTTC. This sequence encodes CASSFGQISGYTF. The full variable domain, its missing parts supplied by reference TRBV7-9 and TRBJ1-2, is DTGVSQNPRHKITKRGQNVTFRCDPISEHNRLYWYRQTLGQGPEFLTYFQNEAQLEKSRLLSDRFSAERPKGSFSTLEIQRTEQGDSAMYLCASSFGQISGYTFGSGTRLTVV.

This clonotype is medium-sized by share. V gene TRBV12-3 or TRBV12-4 combines with J gene TRBJ1-3; no clear D gene. The CDR3 runs to 15 residues. The germline V and J ends were trimmed by 1 base and 6 bases, with 13 bases remaining between them. As DNA, the CDR3 is TGTGCCAGCAGTTTAGTACCCGCCATCGAAAACACCATATATTTT. This gives the protein CASSLVPAIENTIYF.